The source of this T cell receptor (beta chain) is a study of graft-versus-host responses after intestinal transplantation. Study-wide background: Each recipient received a multivisceral, liver-intestinal, or isolated intestinal graft. The study gave all recipients anti-thymocyte globulin induction, then tacrolimus and steroids for approximately 3 years.

This clone was picked up a small number of times. The antigen is not known. The table came from immunoSEQ multiplex PCR; TCRdb's copy has only in-frame clones and leaves some out. The sample has under 50,000 clones, roughly 91% seen once. The CDR3 has 13 amino acids. Deletions cut 5 bases from V and 4 bases from J, with 11 bases between. CDR1 and CDR2 (germline): LNHDA, SQIVND (reference sequence). Study-level points and caveats: Recipient marrow harbored GvH clones, some of which surfaced first in ileum or blood. High graft-versus-host to host-versus-graft T cell clonal ratios marked allografts of patients with graft-donor macrochimerism.

This TCR was recovered from a human patient who received an intestinal transplant, so some T cells may come from the graft donor. Source: PBMCs, taken 260 to 280 days after transplant. This chain joins TRBV19 and TRBJ1-1; D gene unclear. DNA for the CDR3: TGTGCCAGTAGTTCACAATGGGGCACTGAAGCTTTCTTT. Its translation: CASSSQWGTEAFF.